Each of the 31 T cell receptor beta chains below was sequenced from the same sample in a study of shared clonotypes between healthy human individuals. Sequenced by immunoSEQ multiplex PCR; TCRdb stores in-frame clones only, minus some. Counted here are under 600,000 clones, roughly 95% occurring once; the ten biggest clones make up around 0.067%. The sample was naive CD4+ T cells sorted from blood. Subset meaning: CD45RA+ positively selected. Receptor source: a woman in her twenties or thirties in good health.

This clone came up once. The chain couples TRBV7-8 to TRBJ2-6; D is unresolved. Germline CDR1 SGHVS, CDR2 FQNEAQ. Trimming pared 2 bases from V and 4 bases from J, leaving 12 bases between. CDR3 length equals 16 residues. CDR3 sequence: CASSLRSAAGANVLTF. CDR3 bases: TGTGCCAGCAGCTTAAGGTCGGCGGCCGGGGCCAACGTCCTGACTTTC.

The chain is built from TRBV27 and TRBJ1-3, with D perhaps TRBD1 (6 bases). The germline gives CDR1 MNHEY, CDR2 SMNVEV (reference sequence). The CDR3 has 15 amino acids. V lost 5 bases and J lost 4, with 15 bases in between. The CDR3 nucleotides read TGTGCCAGCAGTCCCCTCGGGGGGCAAGGAAACACCATATATTTT. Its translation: CASSPLGGQGNTIYF.

Here the CDR3 DNA reads TGTGCCATCAGTGTCTCGACAGGGAATAATGAAAAACTGTTTTTT. Translation: CAISVSTGNNEKLFF. This chain uses TRBV10-3 with TRBJ1-4; 7 positions match TRBD1. Germline V gene data show CDR1 as ENHRY and CDR2 as SYGVKD. The J segment lost 4 bases and the V segment lost 4 bases, leaving 6 bases of the junction unmatched. The CDR3 length is 15 residues.

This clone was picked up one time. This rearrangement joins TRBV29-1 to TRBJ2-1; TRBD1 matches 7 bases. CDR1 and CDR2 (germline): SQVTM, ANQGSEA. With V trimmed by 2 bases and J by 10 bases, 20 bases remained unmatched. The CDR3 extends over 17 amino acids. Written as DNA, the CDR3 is TGCAGCGTTGAACCCCTCGACAGGGTTAGGACAATGAAGGAGCAGTTCTTC. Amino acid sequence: CSVEPLDRVRTMKEQFF.

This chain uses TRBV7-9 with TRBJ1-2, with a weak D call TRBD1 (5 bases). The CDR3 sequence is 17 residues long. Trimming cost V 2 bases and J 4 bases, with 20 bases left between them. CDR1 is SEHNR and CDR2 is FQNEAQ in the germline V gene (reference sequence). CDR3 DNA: TGTGCCAGCAGCTTATATCCCCGGGACCAGAAGCTCTATGGCTACACCTTC. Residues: CASSLYPRDQKLYGYTF.

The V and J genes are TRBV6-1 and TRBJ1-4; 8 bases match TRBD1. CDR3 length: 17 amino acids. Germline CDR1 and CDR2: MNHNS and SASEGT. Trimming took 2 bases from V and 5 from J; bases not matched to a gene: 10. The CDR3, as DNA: TGTGCCAGCAGTGAAATCGGGACAGGAGGAAAGAATGAAAAACTGTTTTTT. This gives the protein CASSEIGTGGKNEKLFF.

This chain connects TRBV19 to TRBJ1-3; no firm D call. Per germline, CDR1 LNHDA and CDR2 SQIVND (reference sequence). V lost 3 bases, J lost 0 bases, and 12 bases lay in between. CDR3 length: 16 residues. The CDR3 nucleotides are TGTGCCAGTAGTATTCGGACGCTAGACTCTGGAAACACCATATATTTT. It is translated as CASSIRTLDSGNTIYF.

The CDR3 sequence: CATAERANSYEQYF. The CDR3 DNA is TGTGCCACGGCGGAGAGGGCAAACTCCTACGAGCAGTACTTC. The J gene is TRBJ2-7, the V gene TRBV5-4, with D maybe TRBD2 (5 bases). This CDR3 is built from 14 residues. V lost 9 bases and J lost 0, with 16 bases in between. Germline values: CDR1 SGHNT, CDR2 YYREEE (reference sequence).

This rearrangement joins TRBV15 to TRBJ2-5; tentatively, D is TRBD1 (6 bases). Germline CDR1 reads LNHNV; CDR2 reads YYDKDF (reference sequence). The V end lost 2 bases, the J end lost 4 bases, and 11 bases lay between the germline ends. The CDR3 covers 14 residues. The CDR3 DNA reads TGTGCCACCAGCAGACAAACCAGGGGAGAGACCCAGTACTTC. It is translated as CATSRQTRGETQYF.

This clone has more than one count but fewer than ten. CDR3 amino acids: CASSQDRVGQPQHF. The CDR3 DNA reads as TGTGCCAGCAGCCAAGACAGGGTAGGTCAGCCCCAGCATTTT. This chain joins TRBV2 and TRBJ1-5, with 7 bases matching TRBD1. V was clipped by 6 bases and J by 6 bases; unmatched bases: 8. Germline V gives CDR1 SNHLY, CDR2 FYNNEI. There are 14 residues in the CDR3.

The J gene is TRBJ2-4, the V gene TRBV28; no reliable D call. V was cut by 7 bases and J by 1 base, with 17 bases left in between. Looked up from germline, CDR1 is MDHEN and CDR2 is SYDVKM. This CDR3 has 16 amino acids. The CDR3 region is CASTSTGLLAKNIQYF. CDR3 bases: TGTGCCAGCACCTCAACGGGCCTCCTCGCCAAAAACATTCAGTACTTC.

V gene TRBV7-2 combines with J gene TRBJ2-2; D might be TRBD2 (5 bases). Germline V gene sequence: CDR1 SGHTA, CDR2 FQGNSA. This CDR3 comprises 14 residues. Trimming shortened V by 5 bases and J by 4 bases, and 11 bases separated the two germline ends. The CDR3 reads CASSTRTVTGELFF. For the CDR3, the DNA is TGTGCCAGCAGCACTCGGACTGTCACCGGGGAGCTGTTTTTT. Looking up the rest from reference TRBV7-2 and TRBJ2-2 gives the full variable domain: GAGVSQSPSNKVTEKGKDVELRCDPISGHTALYWYRQSLGQGLEFLIYFQGNSAPDKSGLPSDRFSAERTGGSVSTLTIQRTQQEDSAVYLCASSTRTVTGELFFGEGSRLTVL.

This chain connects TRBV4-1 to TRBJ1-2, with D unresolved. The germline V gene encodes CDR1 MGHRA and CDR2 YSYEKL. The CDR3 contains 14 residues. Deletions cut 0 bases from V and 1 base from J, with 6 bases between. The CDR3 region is CASSQDNSNYGYTF. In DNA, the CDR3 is TGCGCCAGCAGCCAAGATAACAGTAACTATGGCTACACCTTC.

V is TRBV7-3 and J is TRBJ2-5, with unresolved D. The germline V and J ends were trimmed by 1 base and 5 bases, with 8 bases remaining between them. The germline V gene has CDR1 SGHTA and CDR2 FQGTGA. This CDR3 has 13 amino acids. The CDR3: CASSLNTAETQYF. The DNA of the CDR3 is TGTGCCAGCAGCTTAAACACGGCGGAGACCCAGTACTTC.

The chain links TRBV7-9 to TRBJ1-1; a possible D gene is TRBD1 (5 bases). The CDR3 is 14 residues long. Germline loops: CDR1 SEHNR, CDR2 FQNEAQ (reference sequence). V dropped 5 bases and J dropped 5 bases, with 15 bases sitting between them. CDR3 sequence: CASSRAGFGTEAFF. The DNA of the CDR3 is TGTGCCAGCAGCAGAGCAGGGTTCGGTACTGAAGCTTTCTTT.

CDR3 region: CASSSRGSGNTIYF. CDR3 coding DNA: TGTGCCAGCAGCTCCAGGGGGTCCGGAAACACCATATATTTT. V usage is TRBV7-2 and J usage is TRBJ1-3; 7 bases fit TRBD1. Per the germline V gene, CDR1 is SGHTA and CDR2 is FQGNSA. J lost 4 bases, V lost 4 bases, and 4 bases had no gene match. This CDR3 is built from 14 residues.

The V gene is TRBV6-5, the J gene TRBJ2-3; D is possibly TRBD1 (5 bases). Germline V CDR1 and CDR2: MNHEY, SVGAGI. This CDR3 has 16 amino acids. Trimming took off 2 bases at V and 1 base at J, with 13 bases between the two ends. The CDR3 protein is CASSYTPGYGTDTQYF. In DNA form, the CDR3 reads TGTGCCAGCAGTTACACTCCAGGGTATGGCACAGATACGCAGTATTTT.

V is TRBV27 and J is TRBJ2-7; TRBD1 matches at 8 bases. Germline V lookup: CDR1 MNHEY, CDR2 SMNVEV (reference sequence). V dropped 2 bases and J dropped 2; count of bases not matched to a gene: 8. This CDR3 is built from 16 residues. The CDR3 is CASSLSLSDRAYEQYF. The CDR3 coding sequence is TGTGCCAGCAGTTTAAGTCTCTCGGACAGGGCCTACGAGCAGTACTTC.

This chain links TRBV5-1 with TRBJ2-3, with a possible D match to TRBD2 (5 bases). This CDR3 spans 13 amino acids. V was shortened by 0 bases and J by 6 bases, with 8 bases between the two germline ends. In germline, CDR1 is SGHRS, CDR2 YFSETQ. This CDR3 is CASSLGREDTQYF. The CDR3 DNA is TGCGCCAGCAGCTTGGGAAGGGAGGATACGCAGTATTTT.

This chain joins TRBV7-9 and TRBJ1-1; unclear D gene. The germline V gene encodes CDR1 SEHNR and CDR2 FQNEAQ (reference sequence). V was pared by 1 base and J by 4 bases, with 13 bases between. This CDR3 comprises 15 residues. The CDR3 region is CASSLGSRKGTEAFF. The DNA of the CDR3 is TGTGCCAGCAGCTTAGGCTCCAGAAAGGGCACTGAAGCTTTCTTT.

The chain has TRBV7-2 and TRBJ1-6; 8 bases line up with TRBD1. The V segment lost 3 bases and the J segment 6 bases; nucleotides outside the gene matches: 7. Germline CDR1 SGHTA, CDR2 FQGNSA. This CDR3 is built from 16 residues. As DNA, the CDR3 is TGTGCCAGCAGCTTTGGTTCCGGACAGGGTAATTCACCCCTCCACTTT. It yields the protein CASSFGSGQGNSPLHF.

CDR3 loop: CASSRLPRDKLYYGYTF. CDR3 sequence (DNA): TGCGCCAGCAGCCGCTTACCTCGGGACAAGCTGTACTATGGCTACACCTTC. The chain employs TRBV4-1 and TRBJ1-2; TRBD1 is a possible D gene (6 bases). This CDR3 is 17 amino acids long. Germline loops: CDR1 MGHRA, CDR2 YSYEKL. V gave up 4 bases and J gave up 3 bases, with 21 bases separating them.

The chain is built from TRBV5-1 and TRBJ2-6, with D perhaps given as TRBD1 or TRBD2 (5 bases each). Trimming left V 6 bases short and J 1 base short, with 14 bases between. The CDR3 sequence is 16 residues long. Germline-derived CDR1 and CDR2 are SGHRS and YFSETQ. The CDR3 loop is CASNEGKLSGANVLTF. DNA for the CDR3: TGCGCCAGCAACGAGGGGAAACTATCTGGGGCCAACGTCCTGACTTTC.

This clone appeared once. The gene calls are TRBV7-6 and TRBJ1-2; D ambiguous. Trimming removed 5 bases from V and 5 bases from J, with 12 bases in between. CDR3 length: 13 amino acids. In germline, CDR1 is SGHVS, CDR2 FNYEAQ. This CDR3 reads CASSRAGEYGYTF. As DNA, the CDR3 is TGTGCCAGCAGCCGAGCGGGCGAATATGGCTACACCTTC.

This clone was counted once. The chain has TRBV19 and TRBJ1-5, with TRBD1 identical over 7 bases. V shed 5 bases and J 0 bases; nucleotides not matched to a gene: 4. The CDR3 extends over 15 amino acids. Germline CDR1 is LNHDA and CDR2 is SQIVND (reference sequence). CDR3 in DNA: TGTGCCAGTAGTCCGGGACAGAATAGCAATCAGCCCCAGCATTTT. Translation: CASSPGQNSNQPQHF. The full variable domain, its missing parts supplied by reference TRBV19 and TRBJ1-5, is DGGITQSPKYLFRKEGQNVTLSCEQNLNHDAMYWYRQDPGQGLRLIYYSQIVNDFQKGDIAEGYSVSREKKESFPLTVTSAQKNPTAFYLCASSPGQNSNQPQHFGDGTRLSIL.

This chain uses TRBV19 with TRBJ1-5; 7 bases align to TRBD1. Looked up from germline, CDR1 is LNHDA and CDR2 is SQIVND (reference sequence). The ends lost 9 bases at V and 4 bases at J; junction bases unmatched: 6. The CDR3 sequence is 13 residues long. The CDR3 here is CASSYRGNQPQHF. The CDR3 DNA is TGTGCCAGCTCCTACAGGGGAAATCAGCCCCAGCATTTT.

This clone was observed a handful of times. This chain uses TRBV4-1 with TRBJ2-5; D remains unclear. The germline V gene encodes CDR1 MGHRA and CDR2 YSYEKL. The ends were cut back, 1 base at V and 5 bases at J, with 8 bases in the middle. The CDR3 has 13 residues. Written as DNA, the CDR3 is TGCGCCAGCAGCCAAGCCTTGAGGGAGACCCAGTACTTC. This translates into CASSQALRETQYF.

This CDR3 is CASSLVNYEQYF. CDR3 nucleotide sequence: TGTGCCAGCAGCTTAGTTAACTACGAGCAGTACTTC. The chain is built from TRBV7-9 and TRBJ2-7; D is uncertain. CDR3 length: 12 residues. The V and J ends lost 1 base and 3 bases respectively, with 4 bases between them. Germline V lookup: CDR1 SEHNR, CDR2 FQNEAQ (reference sequence).

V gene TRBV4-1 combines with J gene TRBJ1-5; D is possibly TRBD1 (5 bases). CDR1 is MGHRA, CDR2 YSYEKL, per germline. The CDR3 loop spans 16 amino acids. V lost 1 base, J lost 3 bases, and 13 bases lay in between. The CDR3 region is CASSQVFRQPNQPQHF. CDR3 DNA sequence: TGCGCCAGCAGCCAAGTGTTTCGACAGCCCAATCAGCCCCAGCATTTT.

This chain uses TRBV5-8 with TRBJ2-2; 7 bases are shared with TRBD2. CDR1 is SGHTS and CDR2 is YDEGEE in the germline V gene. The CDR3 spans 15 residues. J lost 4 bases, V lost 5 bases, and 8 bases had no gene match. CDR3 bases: TGTGCCAGCAGTCGCCGGGACTACTCCACCGGGGAGCTGTTTTTT. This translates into CASSRRDYSTGELFF.

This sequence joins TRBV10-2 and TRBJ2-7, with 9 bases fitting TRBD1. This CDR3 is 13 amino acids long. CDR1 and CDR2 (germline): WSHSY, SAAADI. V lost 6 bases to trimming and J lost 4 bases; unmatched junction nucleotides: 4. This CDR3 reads CASSGQGQYEQYF. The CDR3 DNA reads TGCGCCAGCAGCGGACAGGGGCAATACGAGCAGTACTTC.